This T cell receptor beta chain is drawn from a study of control samples from healthy donors and cancer patients. Trimming cost V 5 bases and J 9 bases; bases outside gene matches: 2. Germline V gene sequence: CDR1 PRHDT, CDR2 FYEKMQ (reference sequence). The CDR3 extends over 11 amino acids. The protocol was immunoSEQ multiplex PCR, while the TCRdb copy is restricted to in-frame clones and leaves out a portion. The table shows under 65,000 clones, with roughly nine tenths occurring only once. This clone was seen once. This TCR was recovered from a woman aged 45-65 years with colorectal cancer. The rearrangement uses TRBV13 and TRBJ2-3; 7 nucleotides align to TRBD1. The source material was PBMCs. CDR3: CASSQQGTQYF. The CDR3 nucleotides are TGTGCCAGCAGCCAACAGGGGACGCAGTATTTT.